The rows below give T cell receptor beta chains drawn from one sample of a study of T-cell memory formation after mild COVID-19. Each CDR3 protein is one row after TCRdb ran MiXCR on the 5' RACE reads. The sample holds about 130,000 distinct CDR3 sequences; 15% to 20% are singletons and the top ten take approximately 5.5%. The sequencing input was PBMCs or a T cell subset sorted from them (not recorded which). Receptor source: a man younger than 35 who had mild COVID-19 (a few samples of this study predate the infection). Cell type and time point are not known. The conserved cysteine and the conserved F or W are not part of the CDR3 here. The order of the fields is V gene, CDR3 length, J gene, CDR3 protein.

V: TRBV5-1
length: 12
J: TRBJ2-2
CDR3: ASSAGQGGGELF

V: TRBV7-8
length: 11
J: TRBJ1-5
CDR3: ASSADRPQPQH

V: TRBV20-1
length: 13
J: TRBJ1-4
CDR3: SASVWGATNEKLF

V: TRBV4-2
length: 11
J: TRBJ2-5
CDR3: ASSQGSQETQY

V: TRBV3-1
length: 16
J: TRBJ2-1
CDR3: ASSQDFNSGGSYNEQF

V: TRBV27
length: 15
J: TRBJ1-1
CDR3: ASRSGWGQSSFTEAF

V: TRBV4-3
length: 13
J: TRBJ2-3
CDR3: ASSQPSGGRVTQY

V: TRBV5-1
length: 12
J: TRBJ1-5
CDR3: ASSLGGLNQPQH

V: TRBV5-6
length: 11
J: TRBJ1-2
CDR3: ASSLGTSYGYT

V: TRBV7-2
length: 11
J: TRBJ1-1
CDR3: ASSYRGSTEAF

V: TRBV7-8
length: 13
J: TRBJ2-7
CDR3: ASTHWGQGAREQY

V: TRBV6-6
length: 13
J: TRBJ2-3
CDR3: ASSFTGVPTDTQY

V: TRBV24-1
length: 14
J: TRBJ2-2
CDR3: ATSGSAGTGTGELF

V: TRBV12-3/TRBV12-4
length: 10
J: TRBJ1-1
CDR3: ASSFSGTEAF

V: TRBV20-1
length: 11
J: TRBJ2-7
CDR3: SATQFRGYEQY

V: TRBV29-1
length: 10
J: TRBJ2-2
CDR3: SAGTGNGELF

V: TRBV3-1
length: 10
J: TRBJ2-1
CDR3: ASSQVGGSPF

V: TRBV9
length: 12
J: TRBJ1-6
CDR3: ASSTGGDNSPLH

V: TRBV20-1
length: 12
J: TRBJ2-7
CDR3: SARPQGVKDEQY

V: TRBV4-1
length: 12
J: TRBJ1-2
CDR3: ASSQVGTGKGYT

V: TRBV6-5
length: 11
J: TRBJ1-6
CDR3: ASSYTFGSPLH

V: TRBV12-3/TRBV12-4
length: 9
J: TRBJ2-2
CDR3: ASSFLGELF

V: TRBV7-2
length: 11
J: TRBJ2-5
CDR3: ASSFGREETQY

V: TRBV5-1
length: 12
J: TRBJ2-5
CDR3: ASSLAVTGKTQY

V: TRBV5-1
length: 14
J: TRBJ2-2
CDR3: ASSLGWAGPTGELF

V: TRBV19
length: 11
J: TRBJ2-3
CDR3: ASGTGSTDTQY

V: TRBV20-1
length: 11
J: TRBJ1-1
CDR3: SAGGQENTEAF

V: TRBV11-2
length: 10
J: TRBJ2-3
CDR3: VSSLVTDTQY

V: TRBV12-3/TRBV12-4
length: 13
J: TRBJ2-1
CDR3: ASSDGGPLNNEQF

V: TRBV5-1
length: 12
J: TRBJ1-1
CDR3: ASSRGQAATEAF

V: TRBV10-3
length: 13
J: TRBJ1-1
CDR3: AISLQGARGTEAF

V: TRBV5-1
length: 17
J: TRBJ2-1
CDR3: ASSLGAGPDLSSYNEQF

V: TRBV11-3
length: 13
J: TRBJ2-1
CDR3: ASSFFAGGLNEQF

V: TRBV19
length: 8
J: TRBJ1-6
CDR3: ASVNSPLH

V: TRBV20-1
length: 13
J: TRBJ1-6
CDR3: SANRAGTGRSPLH

V: TRBV7-9
length: 13
J: TRBJ2-1
CDR3: ASRPSGSRYNEQF

V: TRBV5-6
length: 9
J: TRBJ1-1
CDR3: ASSRSTEAF

V: TRBV5-6
length: 10
J: TRBJ1-2
CDR3: ASSLTVYGYT

V: TRBV5-1
length: 14
J: TRBJ2-3
CDR3: ASSWRTGQFTDTQY

V: TRBV6-2/TRBV6-3
length: 11
J: TRBJ1-2
CDR3: ASRTLRGDGYT

V: TRBV10-3
length: 13
J: TRBJ1-5
CDR3: AISQNDDSNQPQH

V: TRBV6-2/TRBV6-3
length: 14
J: TRBJ1-2
CDR3: ASSYMLPRFNYGYT

V: TRBV5-1
length: 12
J: TRBJ1-1
CDR3: ASGKTGQNTEAF

V: TRBV5-1
length: 11
J: TRBJ1-6
CDR3: ASSLGGNPPLH

V: TRBV4-1
length: 12
J: TRBJ1-1
CDR3: ASSPIKRKTEAF

V: TRBV10-3
length: 13
J: TRBJ2-5
CDR3: AIQQGQAGLETQY

V: TRBV5-1
length: 15
J: TRBJ2-5
CDR3: ASSLFSSGRYQETQY

V: TRBV5-6
length: 13
J: TRBJ1-2
CDR3: ASSLGDRTNYGYT

V: TRBV4-3
length: 11
J: TRBJ1-5
CDR3: ASSQGENQPQH

V: TRBV27
length: 12
J: TRBJ2-3
CDR3: ASSRSRSTDTQY

V: TRBV5-1
length: 12
J: TRBJ2-1
CDR3: ASSLGGGYDEQF

V: TRBV7-9
length: 13
J: TRBJ2-3
CDR3: ASSKRPQGADTQY

V: TRBV6-2/TRBV6-3
length: 12
J: TRBJ2-1
CDR3: ASRRPSSTNEQF

V: TRBV28
length: 13
J: TRBJ2-1
CDR3: ASRPGTGPYNEQF

V: TRBV20-1
length: 15
J: TRBJ2-7
CDR3: SARSREGRHPTYEQY